This TCR beta chain was identified during a study of lymphopenia after photon versus proton radiotherapy. This CDR3 region has 15 residues. V was clipped by 3 bases and J by 7 bases; unmatched bases: 11. Germline assignment: CDR1 KGHSH and CDR2 LQKENI. General observations from the study: Proton therapy kept repertoires fairly stable, unlike photons, which gained effector/memory cells. Only patients who died were analyzed for survival; proton advantage is unproven. After lymphocyte nadir, photon-treated repertoires showed oligoclonal expansion, especially CD8+ Temra.

The sample holds a few counts of this clone. The antigen remains undetermined. TCRdb's copy holds only in-frame clones and misses some; the assay was immunoSEQ multiplex PCR. Of some 29,000 clones in the sample, 81% were seen once. This specimen consisted of peripheral blood, obtained from a patient treated with photon-based radiotherapy. This clonotype was sampled from a man aged 50 to 60 with gastric cancer. The chain has TRBV18 and TRBJ1-2; 7 nucleotides agree with TRBD1. The CDR3 DNA sequence: TGTGCCAGCTCACCCTCAATGGGACAGCTCATTGGCTACACCTTC. This translates into CASSPSMGQLIGYTF.